Shown below are 21 T cell receptor beta chains from a single sample sequenced in a study of OX40 agonist ivuxolimab in advanced cancers. The data were produced by immunoSEQ multiplex PCR, yet TCRdb's version contains in-frame clones alone and is incomplete. The sample consists of about 62,000 clones, roughly 82% of them appearing once. The sequencing used CD4+ or CD8+ T cells sorted from blood, collected in a trial of the OX40 agonist ivuxolimab. These receptors originate from an adult with an advanced solid tumor such as melanoma, head and neck, liver or kidney cancer.

The gene calls are TRBV5-6 and TRBJ1-6; tentatively, D is TRBD1 (5 bases). Trimming stripped 2 bases from V and 1 base from J, with 7 bases between. The CDR3 runs 15 residues. Germline values: CDR1 SGHDT, CDR2 YYEEEE. As DNA, the CDR3 is TGTGCCAGCAGCTTCGGGGGATCCTATAATTCACCCCTCCACTTT. Its translation: CASSFGGSYNSPLHF.

This rearrangement joins TRBV28 to TRBJ1-2, with D possibly TRBD1 on 6 matching bases. V lost 10 bases and J lost 5, with 20 bases in between. The CDR3 is made up of 14 amino acids. Germline CDR1 and CDR2: MDHEN and SYDVKM. The CDR3 DNA reads as TGTGCCACCCGAGATCCAACAGGGTTTTATGGCTACACCTTC. Protein: CATRDPTGFYGYTF.

This clone has just a few counts. The chain employs TRBV28 and TRBJ2-4; possible D gene TRBD1, 7 bases. The germline V gene encodes CDR1 MDHEN and CDR2 SYDVKM. V shed 5 bases and J shed 1 base, with 9 bases lying between them. CDR3 length: 14 amino acids. CDR3 DNA: TGTGCCAGCAGTGCGGGACAGGCCAAAAACATTCAGTACTTC. Residues: CASSAGQAKNIQYF.

J is TRBJ2-7 and V is TRBV4-2; D unresolved. Trimming removed 0 bases at V and 2 bases at J, with 11 bases between. The CDR3 is 15 amino acids. Germline-derived CDR1 and CDR2 are LGHNA and YNFKEQ. DNA of the CDR3: TGTGCCAGCAGCCAAGAGGTTTTGGGTACCTACGAGCAGTACTTC. Translating gives CASSQEVLGTYEQYF.

The sample holds one count of this clone. The chain uses TRBV29-1 and TRBJ1-5; tentative D call: TRBD1 (6 bases). Trimming removed 6 bases at V and 3 bases at J, with 9 bases between. The length of the CDR3 is 12 residues. Germline V lookup: CDR1 SQVTM, CDR2 ANQGSEA. The CDR3 spells CSVGDTNQPQHF. CDR3 DNA sequence: TGCAGCGTAGGGGACACCAATCAGCCCCAGCATTTT.

The chain joins TRBV6-6 to TRBJ1-5, with a weak D call TRBD1 (6 bases). Trimming pared 2 bases from V and 0 bases from J, leaving 11 bases between. CDR3 length: 16 residues. Germline CDR1 and CDR2: MNHNY and SVGAGI (reference sequence). For the CDR3, the DNA is TGTGCCAGCAGTTACGGTCAGGGGTATAGCAATCAGCCCCAGCATTTT. This translates into CASSYGQGYSNQPQHF.

This clone was seen more than once but under ten times. CDR3 DNA: TGTGCCAGCAGCCCTAGGGCTACAGGGGACTCTTCACCCCTCCACTTT. This gives the protein CASSPRATGDSSPLHF. The chain uses TRBV13 and TRBJ1-6, with 7 bases matching TRBD1. The CDR3 extends over 16 amino acids. With 5 bases clipped from V and 9 bases from J, the junction kept 13 bases outside the gene matches. Germline lookup yields CDR1 PRHDT and CDR2 FYEKMQ (reference sequence). The full variable domain, in which reference TRBV13 and TRBJ1-6 provide the parts outside the CDR3, is AAGVIQSPRHLIKEKRETATLKCYPIPRHDTVYWYQQGPGQDPQFLISFYEKMQSDKGSIPDRFSAQQFSDYHSELNMSSLELGDSALYFCASSPRATGDSSPLHFGNGTRLTVT.

This chain joins TRBV19 and TRBJ1-2, with unresolved D. V gave up 7 bases and J gave up 2 bases, with 14 bases separating them. Germline loops: CDR1 LNHDA, CDR2 SQIVND (reference sequence). The CDR3 runs 14 residues. CDR3 sequence (DNA): TGTGCCAGTACCCGGGGTGGGATGAACTATGGCTACACCTTC. Translating it yields CASTRGGMNYGYTF. Complete variable domain (other parts from reference TRBV19 and TRBJ1-2): DGGITQSPKYLFRKEGQNVTLSCEQNLNHDAMYWYRQDPGQGLRLIYYSQIVNDFQKGDIAEGYSVSREKKESFPLTVTSAQKNPTAFYLCASTRGGMNYGYTFGSGTRLTVV.

The sample holds one count of this clone. The chain joins TRBV6-5 to TRBJ1-1, with D perhaps matching TRBD1 (6 bases). V was cut by 2 bases and J by 5 bases, with 12 bases left in between. Looked up from germline, CDR1 is MNHEY and CDR2 is SVGAGI. The CDR3 spans 14 residues. The CDR3: CASSYRDTKTEAFF. The CDR3 DNA is TGTGCCAGCAGTTACCGGGACACGAAGACTGAAGCTTTCTTT.

V gene TRBV7-3 combines with J gene TRBJ2-1; 7 positions agree with TRBD2. The junction had 7 bases not matched to a gene; V was cut back by 5 bases and J by 6 bases. Looked up from germline, CDR1 is SGHTA and CDR2 is FQGTGA. This CDR3 has 14 residues. The CDR3 region has the DNA TGTGCCAGCAGCAAACCCCCGGGAGGCAATGAGCAGTTCTTC. Its translation: CASSKPPGGNEQFF. Full variable domain (missing parts from reference TRBV7-3 and TRBJ2-1): GAGVSQTPSNKVTEKGKYVELRCDPISGHTALYWYRQSLGQGPEFLIYFQGTGAADDSGLPNDRFFAVRPEGSVSTLKIQRTERGDSAVYLCASSKPPGGNEQFFGPGTRLTVL.

The genes are TRBV29-1 and TRBJ1-4; D might be TRBD1 (6 bases). Trimming pared 7 bases from V and 8 bases from J, leaving 20 bases between. Germline V gene lookup returns CDR1 SQVTM and CDR2 ANQGSEA. This CDR3 contains 14 residues. The CDR3 DNA reads as TGCAGCGCATACAGGGCCGGGTTCCCCGAAAAACTGTTTTTT. This sequence encodes CSAYRAGFPEKLFF.

The chain joins TRBV19 to TRBJ2-2; the match to TRBD1 covers 9 bases. Looked up from germline, CDR1 is LNHDA and CDR2 is SQIVND (reference sequence). The CDR3 runs 15 residues. Germline trimming cut 7 bases from V and 5 bases from J; bases unmatched to any gene: 8. The CDR3 nucleotides read TGTGCCAGTATCGAGGGACAGGGAGGGACCGGGGAGCTGTTTTTT. It translates to CASIEGQGGTGELFF.

The CDR3, as DNA: TGTGCCAGCAGCTTAGCGGGAAGGGGAATGGGAAACACCATATATTTT. Its translation: CASSLAGRGMGNTIYF. This chain links TRBV11-3 with TRBJ1-3, with D maybe TRBD1 (5 bases). V lost 1 base to trimming and J lost 4 bases, with 14 bases between them. The CDR3 has 16 amino acids. Germline V gene sequence: CDR1 SGHNT, CDR2 YENEEA.

The chain links TRBV7-9 to TRBJ2-4, with a possible D match to TRBD1 (6 bases). V lost 2 bases and J lost 7, with 18 bases in between. CDR1 is SEHNR, CDR2 FQNEAQ, per germline (reference sequence). The CDR3 runs 16 residues. The CDR3 region has the DNA TGTGCCAGCAGCTTATCCGTGGCAGGGGTAAAGAACATTCAGTACTTC. It specifies CASSLSVAGVKNIQYF. Complete variable domain (other parts from reference TRBV7-9 and TRBJ2-4): DTGVSQNPRHKITKRGQNVTFRCDPISEHNRLYWYRQTLGQGPEFLTYFQNEAQLEKSRLLSDRFSAERPKGSFSTLEIQRTEQGDSAMYLCASSLSVAGVKNIQYFGAGTRLSVL.

V gene TRBV27 combines with J gene TRBJ2-7, with 8 positions matching TRBD1. Germline-derived CDR1 and CDR2 are MNHEY and SMNVEV (reference sequence). V was pared by 5 bases and J by 7 bases, with 13 bases of the junction left unmatched. This CDR3 has 15 residues. The CDR3 region has the DNA TGTGCCAGCAGTCCCTTGACAGGGGCAGGGGGGGAGCAGTACTTC. Amino acids: CASSPLTGAGGEQYF.

CDR3 nucleotide sequence: TGTGCCAGCAGGGCAACCGGGACAGGGGGCTTGAACACTGAAGCTTTCTTT. Protein product: CASRATGTGGLNTEAFF. The J gene is TRBJ1-1, the V gene TRBV28, with 12 positions matching TRBD1. Germline CDR1 is MDHEN and CDR2 is SYDVKM. This CDR3 region has 17 residues. V was pared by 6 bases and J by 0 bases, with 8 bases of the junction left unmatched.

The V gene is TRBV19, the J gene TRBJ1-2; 10 bases fit TRBD1. Germline V CDR1 and CDR2: LNHDA, SQIVND (reference sequence). The CDR3 loop spans 14 amino acids. After removal of 5 bases from V and 8 bases from J, the junction contained 8 bases not matched to a gene. Written as DNA, the CDR3 is TGTGCCAGTAGTTCCCCGGGACAGGGGTACGGCTACACCTTC. This translates into CASSSPGQGYGYTF.

The chain carries TRBV19 and TRBJ1-2; D might be TRBD1 (6 bases). V was trimmed by 3 bases and J by 8 bases, leaving 28 bases between them. Germline V gives CDR1 LNHDA, CDR2 SQIVND (reference sequence). The CDR3 extends over 18 amino acids. CDR3 coding DNA: TGTGCCAGTAGTATTGTCGGCTCCAGGGGCGCTTCAAATGGGGGCTACACCTTC. It translates to CASSIVGSRGASNGGYTF. Full variable domain (rest looked up from reference TRBV19 and TRBJ1-2): DGGITQSPKYLFRKEGQNVTLSCEQNLNHDAMYWYRQDPGQGLRLIYYSQIVNDFQKGDIAEGYSVSREKKESFPLTVTSAQKNPTAFYLCASSIVGSRGASNGGYTFGSGTRLTVV.

This clone was counted a few times. The chain links TRBV2 to TRBJ1-2; tentative D call: TRBD1 (5 bases). Trimming removed 3 bases at V and 6 bases at J, with 11 bases between. Germline V gene sequence: CDR1 SNHLY, CDR2 FYNNEI. The CDR3 totals 13 residues. CDR3 sequence: CASSDRGGNGYTF. The CDR3 coding sequence is TGTGCCAGCAGTGATCGGGGGGGGAATGGCTACACCTTC.

The chain uses TRBV5-6 and TRBJ1-2; 9 bases align to TRBD1. Germline assignment: CDR1 SGHDT and CDR2 YYEEEE. V lost 4 bases to trimming and J lost 8 bases; unmatched junction nucleotides: 9. The CDR3 covers 14 residues. The DNA for the CDR3 is TGTGCCAGCAGCGCTCTGGACAGGGGTGAGGGCTACACCTTC. It yields the protein CASSALDRGEGYTF.

Notes on this clone: At the DNA level, this CDR3 is encoded by other sequences in the same sample as well. The chain links TRBV6-5 to TRBJ1-2, with D perhaps TRBD1 (5 bases). This CDR3 comprises 15 residues. V was shortened by 0 bases and J by 2 bases, with 10 bases between the two germline ends. Per the germline V gene, CDR1 is MNHEY and CDR2 is SVGAGI. The CDR3 spells CASSYSRDANYGYTF. CDR3 DNA sequence: TGTGCCAGCAGTTACTCTAGGGACGCCAACTATGGCTACACCTTC.